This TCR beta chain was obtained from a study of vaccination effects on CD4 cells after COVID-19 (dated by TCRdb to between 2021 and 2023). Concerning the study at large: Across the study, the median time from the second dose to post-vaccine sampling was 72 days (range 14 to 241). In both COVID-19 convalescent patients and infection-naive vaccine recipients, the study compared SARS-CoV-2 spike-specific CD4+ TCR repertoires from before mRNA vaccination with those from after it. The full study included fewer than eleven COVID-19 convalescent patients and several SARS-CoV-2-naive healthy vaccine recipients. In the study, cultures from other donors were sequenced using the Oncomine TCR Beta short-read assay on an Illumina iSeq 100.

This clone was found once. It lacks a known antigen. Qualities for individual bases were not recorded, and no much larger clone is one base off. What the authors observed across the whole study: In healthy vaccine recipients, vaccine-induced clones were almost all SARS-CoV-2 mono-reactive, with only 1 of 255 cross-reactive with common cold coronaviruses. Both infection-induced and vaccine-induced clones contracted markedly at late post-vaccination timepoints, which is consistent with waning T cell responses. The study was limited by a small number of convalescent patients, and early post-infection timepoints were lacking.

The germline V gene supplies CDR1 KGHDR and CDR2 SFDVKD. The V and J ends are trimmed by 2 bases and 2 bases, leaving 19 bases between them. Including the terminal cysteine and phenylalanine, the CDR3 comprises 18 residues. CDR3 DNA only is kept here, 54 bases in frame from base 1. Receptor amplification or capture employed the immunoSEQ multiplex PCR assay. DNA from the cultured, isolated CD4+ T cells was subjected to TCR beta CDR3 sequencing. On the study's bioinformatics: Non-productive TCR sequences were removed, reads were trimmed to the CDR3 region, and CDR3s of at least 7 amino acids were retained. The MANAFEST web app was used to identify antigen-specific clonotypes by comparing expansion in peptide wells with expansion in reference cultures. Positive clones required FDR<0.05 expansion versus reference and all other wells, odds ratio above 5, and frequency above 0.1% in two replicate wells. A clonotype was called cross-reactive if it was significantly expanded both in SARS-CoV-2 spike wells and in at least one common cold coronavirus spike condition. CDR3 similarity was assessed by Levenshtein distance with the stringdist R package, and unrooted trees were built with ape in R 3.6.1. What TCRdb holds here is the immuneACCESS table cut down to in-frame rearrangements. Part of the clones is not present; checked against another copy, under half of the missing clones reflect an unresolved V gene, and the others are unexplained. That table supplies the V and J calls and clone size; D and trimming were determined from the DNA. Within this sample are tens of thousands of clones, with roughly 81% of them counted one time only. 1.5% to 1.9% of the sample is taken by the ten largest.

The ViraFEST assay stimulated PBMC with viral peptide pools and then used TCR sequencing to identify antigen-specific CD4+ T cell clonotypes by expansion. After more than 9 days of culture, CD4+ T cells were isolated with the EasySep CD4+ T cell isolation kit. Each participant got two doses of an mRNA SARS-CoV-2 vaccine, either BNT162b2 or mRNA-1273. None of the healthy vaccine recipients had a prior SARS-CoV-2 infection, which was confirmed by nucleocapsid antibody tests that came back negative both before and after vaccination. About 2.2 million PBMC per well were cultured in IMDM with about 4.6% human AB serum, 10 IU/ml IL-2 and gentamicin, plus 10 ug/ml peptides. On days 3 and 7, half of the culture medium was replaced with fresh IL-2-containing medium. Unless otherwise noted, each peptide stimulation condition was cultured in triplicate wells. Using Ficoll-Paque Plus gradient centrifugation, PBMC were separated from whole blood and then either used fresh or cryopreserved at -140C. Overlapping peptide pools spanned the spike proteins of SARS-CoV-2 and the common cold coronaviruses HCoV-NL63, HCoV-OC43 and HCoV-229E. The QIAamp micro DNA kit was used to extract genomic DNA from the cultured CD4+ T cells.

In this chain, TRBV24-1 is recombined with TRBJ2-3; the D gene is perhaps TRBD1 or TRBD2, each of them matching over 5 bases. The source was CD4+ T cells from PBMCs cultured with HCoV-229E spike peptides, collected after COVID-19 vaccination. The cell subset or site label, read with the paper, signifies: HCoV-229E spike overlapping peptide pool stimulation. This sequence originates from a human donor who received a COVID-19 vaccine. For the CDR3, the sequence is CATSDSGPGRSFTDTQYF. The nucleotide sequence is TGTGCCACCAGTGATTCAGGGCCGGGACGTAGTTTCACAGATACGCAGTATTTT.